This T cell receptor (beta chain) was retrieved from a study of cytomegalovirus exposure and HLA in healthy donors. Findings and limits, study-wide: Certain indistinguishable V segments, among them TRBV6-2 and TRBV6-3, were excluded. Apparent HLA restriction characterized most CMV-associated TCR beta chains in a later analysis.

CDR1 and CDR2 (germline): SGHNT, YYREEE (reference sequence). With 4 bases clipped from V and 7 bases from J, the junction kept 5 bases outside the gene matches. The CDR3 has 14 residues. Regarding this clone: Its antigen is unidentified.

A multiplex PCR was run with 60 Vbeta primers and 13 Jbeta primers. Profiled with immunoSEQ multiplex PCR; TCRdb holds only in-frame clones, not every one. This table lists roughly 120,000 clones. The chain has TRBV5-4 and TRBJ2-1, with 10 nucleotides matching TRBD1. The origin of this receptor is a man aged 35 to 55 in good health and CMV-seropositive. Source material: PBMCs. The CDR3 bases are TGTGCCAGCAGCACGGGACAGGGGAGGAATGAGCAGTTCTTC. It yields the protein CASSTGQGRNEQFF.